This T cell receptor beta chain stems from a study of control samples from healthy donors and cancer patients. Trimming cost V 5 bases and J 4 bases; bases outside gene matches: 10. Germline CDR1 SGHAT, CDR2 FQNNGV. This CDR3 is 16 amino acids long. TCRdb's table, derived via immunoSEQ multiplex PCR, lists solely in-frame clones and lacks some. The repertoire consists of roughly 54,000 clones, with almost 96% occurring once and the leading ten covering about 1.9%. The chain recombines TRBV11-2 with TRBJ2-3; 9 bases agree with TRBD2. The sample consisted of blood. The clonotype was recovered from a woman aged 30 to 39 in good health. In nucleotides, the CDR3 is TGTGCCAGCAGCGGGCTCGCGGGAGGGCCACCAGATACGCAGTATTTT. This encodes CASSGLAGGPPDTQYF.